Listed below are T cell receptor beta chains from one sample, sequenced in a study of type 1 regulatory T cells. TCRdb re-derived calls from the reads in MiXCR, one entry per CDR3 protein. The table records about 69,000 distinct CDR3 sequences, under 25% of them present only once. Their target antigens are unknown. The source material was cultured type 1 regulatory T (Tr1) cells, either the whole culture or a sorted fraction (not recorded which). All receptors come from a human donor in good health. CDR3s include the opening cysteine and the closing phenylalanine or tryptophan. Fields, in order: J gene, V gene, D gene, clone size, CDR3 protein, CDR3 DNA. The D gene is left open where the match is weak. Not every row has a clone size; where given, it reads once, few, many or a size class.

>TRBJ2-7|TRBV12-3/TRBV12-4|TRBD2|.
CASSSGGTHVREQYF
TGTGCCAGCAGTTCCGGGGGGACGCATGTTCGCGAGCAGTACTTC
>TRBJ1-1|TRBV20-1|TRBD1|.
CSAREVSGGTEAFF
TGCAGTGCTAGAGAAGTTTCAGGGGGCACTGAAGCTTTCTTT
>TRBJ1-2|TRBV15|TRBD1|once
CATSRDRDSSNHGYTF
TGTGCCACCAGCAGAGATAGGGACAGTTCTAACCATGGCTACACCTTC
>TRBJ1-1|TRBV20-1|.|few
CSANRGRGVSTEAFF
TGCAGTGCTAACCGAGGTAGGGGAGTAAGCACTGAAGCTTTCTTT
>TRBJ2-1|TRBV28|.|medium-sized
CAGASSGLGGNEQFF
TGTGCCGGGGCGAGTTCAGGGCTGGGGGGCAATGAGCAGTTCTTC
>TRBJ2-1|TRBV5-1|TRBD2|few
CASSLGASGTNEQFF
TGCGCCAGCAGCTTGGGGGCTAGCGGGACGAATGAGCAGTTCTTC
>TRBJ1-4|TRBV3-1|.|.
CASSQDRQGPGGGKLFF
TGTGCCAGCAGCCAAGATCGGCAGGGACCAGGTGGAGGAAAACTGTTTTTT
>TRBJ2-1|TRBV30|.|few
CAWSGRPKREYNEQFF
TGTGCCTGGAGTGGACGACCAAAGAGGGAATACAATGAGCAGTTCTTC
>TRBJ1-3|TRBV12-3/TRBV12-4|.|.
CASSPDLGNTIYF
TGTGCCAGCAGTCCGGACCTCGGAAACACCATATATTTT
>TRBJ2-3|TRBV5-1|.|once
CASSLISSDTQYF
TGCGCCAGCAGCTTAATTTCATCAGATACGCAGTATTTT
>TRBJ1-5|TRBV20-1|TRBD1|few
CSASSGQGASNQPQHF
TGCAGTGCCAGCTCCGGACAGGGGGCTAGCAATCAGCCCCAGCATTTT
>TRBJ2-3|TRBV6-2/TRBV6-3|.|.
CAGRRSGSLMDTQYF
TGTGCCGGCCGTAGAAGCGGGTCCCTGATGGATACGCAGTATTTT
>TRBJ2-7|TRBV20-1|.|.
CSARVDVGAHSYEQYF
TGCAGTGCTAGAGTGGACGTGGGGGCTCACTCCTACGAGCAGTACTTC
>TRBJ1-1|TRBV5-1|.|.
CASSSGQGNLGTEAFF
TGCGCCAGCAGCTCGGGGCAGGGCAACCTAGGGACTGAAGCTTTCTTT
>TRBJ2-2|TRBV5-1|.|.
CASSLKAGGSRELFF
TGCGCCAGCAGCTTGAAGGCAGGGGGGAGCCGGGAGCTGTTTTTT
>TRBJ2-1|TRBV5-1|TRBD2|.
CASSSGLAGGGRVVNEQFF
TGCGCCAGCAGCAGTGGACTAGCGGGAGGAGGACGGGTCGTCAATGAGCAGTTCTTC